The 24 T cell receptor beta chains in this list originate from one sample, sequenced in a study of T cells in localized non-small cell lung cancer. The table came from immunoSEQ multiplex PCR; TCRdb's copy has only in-frame clones and leaves some out. The sample includes 15,000 to 20,000 clones, about four fifths of them seen just once. Sequencing was performed on peripheral blood, taken before any cancer treatment. These receptors came from a male donor aged 60 or over with stage I lung adenocarcinoma.

V is TRBV7-9 and J is TRBJ2-7; D perhaps matches TRBD2 (6 bases). The CDR3 loop spans 18 amino acids. The ends were cut back, 10 bases at V and 3 bases at J, with 31 bases in the middle. The germline CDR1 and CDR2 sequences are SEHNR and FQNEAQ (reference sequence). The CDR3 bases are TGTGCCACTACCCTAGGGTATGGGAGACTAGTCGGAGTCTACGAGCAGTACTTC. This sequence encodes CATTLGYGRLVGVYEQYF.

V gene TRBV19 combines with J gene TRBJ2-3, with D unresolved. The CDR3 is 13 amino acids. Trimming removed 7 bases at V and 8 bases at J, with 16 bases between. Germline loops: CDR1 LNHDA, CDR2 SQIVND (reference sequence). The CDR3 sequence is CASIPYGGATQYF. CDR3 nucleotides: TGTGCCAGTATCCCCTACGGTGGAGCTACGCAGTATTTT.

The chain joins TRBV29-1 to TRBJ2-1; unclear D gene. This CDR3 has 12 amino acids. Germline CDR1 SQVTM, CDR2 ANQGSEA. Trimming removed 3 bases from V and 8 bases from J, with 11 bases in between. DNA of the CDR3: TGCAGCGTTGATGAATCGGTCGATGAGCAGTTCTTC. Its protein product is CSVDESVDEQFF.

This chain connects TRBV6-5 to TRBJ2-2; TRBD1 or TRBD2 may be the D gene (5 bases each). The V gene's germline CDR1 is MNHEY and CDR2 SVGAGI. V dropped 6 bases and J dropped 4 bases, with 15 bases sitting between them. The CDR3 is 15 amino acids. The CDR3 coding sequence is TGTGCCAGCAGACGGGACGAAAGCCCCACCGGGGAGCTGTTTTTT. It encodes CASRRDESPTGELFF.

This clone was observed a handful of times. The V call is TRBV9, the J call TRBJ1-5; weak D call: TRBD1 (5 bases). The CDR3 totals 20 residues. The germline V gene encodes CDR1 SGDLS and CDR2 YYNGEE. The ends were cut back, 0 bases at V and 2 bases at J, with 24 bases in the middle. The CDR3 bases are TGTGCCAGCAGCGTAGGAACTCATAGGGGTAGGGGCTCGGGCAATCAGCCCCAGCATTTT. Translation gives CASSVGTHRGRGSGNQPQHF.

The chain carries TRBV6-5 and TRBJ2-7; 9 nucleotides agree with TRBD2. With V trimmed by 6 bases and J by 1 base, 4 bases remained unmatched. The CDR3 runs 14 residues. Per germline, CDR1 MNHEY and CDR2 SVGAGI. The DNA for the CDR3 is TGTGCCAGCAGGCGACTAGCGGTATCCTACGAGCAGTACTTC. Translating gives CASRRLAVSYEQYF.

The V and J genes are TRBV4-1 and TRBJ2-2; unclear D gene. The length of the CDR3 is 18 residues. Trimming shortened V by 0 bases and J by 0 bases, and 14 bases separated the two germline ends. Germline CDR1 reads MGHRA; CDR2 reads YSYEKL. CDR3 residues: CASSQDSRVISNTGELFF. CDR3 in DNA: TGCGCCAGCAGCCAAGATTCTCGGGTAATCTCGAACACCGGGGAGCTGTTTTTT.

This clone was detected once. The rearrangement uses TRBV6-1 and TRBJ1-2; D is possibly TRBD1 (5 bases). The CDR3 covers 11 residues. Trimming left V 7 bases short and J 5 bases short, with 8 bases between. Germline CDR1 and CDR2: MNHNS and SASEGT. As DNA, the CDR3 is TGTGCCAGCACTCAGGGATATGGCTACACCTTC. Translated: CASTQGYGYTF.

The chain recombines TRBV5-5 with TRBJ2-3; D call uncertain. This CDR3 has 17 residues. The ends were cut back, 1 base at V and 4 bases at J, with 19 bases in the middle. Germline lookup yields CDR1 SGHKS and CDR2 YYEKEE (reference sequence). The CDR3, as DNA: TGTGCCAGCAGCTTGACTCTAGAAAGCCCCGGGCCAGATACGCAGTATTTT. Its translation: CASSLTLESPGPDTQYF.

The chain couples TRBV5-1 to TRBJ2-5; 9 bases agree with TRBD2. Germline V gene sequence: CDR1 SGHRS, CDR2 YFSETQ. The V segment lost 3 bases and the J segment 0 bases; nucleotides outside the gene matches: 3. CDR3 length: 15 amino acids. DNA for the CDR3: TGCGCCAGCAGCTCGAGCGGGGGGTACCAAGAGACCCAGTACTTC. It yields the protein CASSSSGGYQETQYF.

This chain uses TRBV7-6 with TRBJ1-4; D unresolved. The CDR3 is made up of 12 amino acids. Between the trimmed V and J ends, which lost 1 base and 8 bases, there was a span of 5 bases. Germline CDR1 reads SGHVS; CDR2 reads FNYEAQ. The CDR3 is CASSLEGEKLFF. CDR3 nucleotides: TGTGCCAGCAGCTTAGAAGGGGAAAAACTGTTTTTT. The full variable domain, rest sourced from reference TRBV7-6 and TRBJ1-4, is GAGVSQSPRYKVTKRGQDVALRCDPISGHVSLYWYRQALGQGPEFLTYFNYEAQQDKSGLPNDRFSAERPEGSISTLTIQRTEQRDSAMYRCASSLEGEKLFFGSGTQLSVL.

The chain employs TRBV4-2 and TRBJ2-5; TRBD1 is a possible D gene (5 bases). Trimming pared 4 bases from V and 4 bases from J, leaving 13 bases between. The CDR3 totals 14 residues. Germline CDR1 is LGHNA and CDR2 is YNFKEQ. CDR3 sequence: CASSLEQGRETQYF. DNA for the CDR3: TGTGCCAGCAGCCTGGAGCAGGGTCGAGAGACCCAGTACTTC.

The chain employs TRBV7-3 and TRBJ2-1, with TRBD2 matching 14 bases. Per germline, CDR1 SGHTA and CDR2 FQGTGA. Trimming took 5 bases from V and 7 from J; bases not matched to a gene: 7. There are 16 residues in the CDR3. The CDR3 sequence: CASSLRLAGGRNEQFF. DNA for the CDR3: TGTGCCAGCAGCCTGCGACTAGCGGGAGGGAGGAATGAGCAGTTCTTC.

This sequence joins TRBV4-1 and TRBJ1-3; D uncertain. The CDR3 totals 15 residues. The germline CDR1 and CDR2 sequences are MGHRA and YSYEKL. Trimming took 0 bases from V and 6 from J, leaving 12 bases between them. The CDR3 sequence is CASSQDRSAPNTIYF. CDR3 in DNA: TGCGCCAGCAGCCAAGATCGGAGCGCCCCAAACACCATATATTTT.

The count of this clone is one. V usage is TRBV5-6 and J usage is TRBJ1-4; D is perhaps TRBD1 (6 bases). Trimming removed 3 bases from V and 6 bases from J, with 27 bases in between. This CDR3 contains 19 residues. CDR1 is SGHDT and CDR2 is YYEEEE in the germline V gene. The CDR3 region is CASSSHSGTNMVFYEKLFF. CDR3 sequence (DNA): TGTGCCAGCAGCTCCCACTCCGGGACAAATATGGTGTTTTATGAAAAACTGTTTTTT.

The CDR3 sequence is CAWGDTYSGANVLTF. CDR3 nucleotides: TGTGCCTGGGGGGACACCTACTCTGGGGCCAACGTCCTGACTTTC. The chain uses TRBV30 and TRBJ2-6; TRBD1 might be the D (6 bases). V was trimmed by 5 bases and J by 0 bases, leaving 11 bases between them. Germline assignment: CDR1 GTSNPN and CDR2 SVGIG (reference sequence). The CDR3 spans 15 residues.

This chain uses TRBV28 with TRBJ1-2; no clear D. This CDR3 spans 12 amino acids. Germline CDR1 is MDHEN and CDR2 is SYDVKM. V dropped 2 bases and J dropped 5 bases, with 6 bases sitting between them. The CDR3: CASSLQGYGYTF. The DNA for the CDR3 is TGTGCCAGCAGTTTACAAGGATATGGCTACACCTTC.

V usage is TRBV5-6 and J usage is TRBJ1-6; D is uncertain. This CDR3 has 12 amino acids. Germline V CDR1 and CDR2: SGHDT, YYEEEE. Trimming cost V 2 bases and J 10 bases, with 7 bases left between them. Here the CDR3 DNA reads TGTGCCAGCAGCTTAATCGCATCACCCCTCCACTTT. It yields the protein CASSLIASPLHF.

CDR3: CASSLAGWDAQYF. In DNA form, the CDR3 reads TGCGCCAGCAGCTTGGCTGGGTGGGATGCGCAGTATTTT. V and J are TRBV5-1 and TRBJ2-3, with D uncertain. Per the germline V gene, CDR1 is SGHRS and CDR2 is YFSETQ. V dropped 0 bases and J dropped 10 bases, with 12 bases sitting between them. The CDR3 totals 13 residues.

The chain employs TRBV7-2 and TRBJ2-5, with D perhaps being TRBD1 or TRBD2 (5 bases each). The V gene lost 2 bases and the J gene lost 5 bases, with 15 bases spanning the gap. Germline V CDR1 and CDR2: SGHTA, FQGNSA. The CDR3 covers 15 residues. The CDR3 protein is CASSLSLGVGETQYF. The CDR3, as DNA: TGTGCCAGCAGCTTATCCTTGGGGGTCGGGGAGACCCAGTACTTC.

V and J are TRBV30 and TRBJ1-6; a possible D gene is TRBD1 (6 bases). Germline V gene data show CDR1 as GTSNPN and CDR2 as SVGIG (reference sequence). Trimming left V 4 bases short and J 3 bases short, with 10 bases between. This CDR3 comprises 14 residues. CDR3 in DNA: TGTGCCTGGAAAGGGGGAAACTATAATTCACCCCTCCACTTT. Encoded protein: CAWKGGNYNSPLHF.

This clone showed up just once. The chain has TRBV28 and TRBJ2-7, with D hard to call. This CDR3 is 15 amino acids long. V gave up 1 base and J gave up 3 bases, with 13 bases separating them. Germline V gene lookup returns CDR1 MDHEN and CDR2 SYDVKM. The CDR3 loop reads CASSLYPALNYEQYF. CDR3 DNA sequence: TGTGCCAGCAGTTTATACCCAGCCCTGAACTACGAGCAGTACTTC. Full variable domain (outside the CDR3, taken from reference TRBV28 and TRBJ2-7): DVKVTQSSRYLVKRTGEKVFLECVQDMDHENMFWYRQDPGLGLRLIYFSYDVKMKEKGDIPEGYSVSREKKERFSLILESASTNQTSMYLCASSLYPALNYEQYFGPGTRLTVT.

The chain is built from TRBV6-4 and TRBJ2-2, with no clear D. The CDR3 spans 14 residues. V was clipped by 5 bases and J by 4 bases, with 11 bases between them. Germline CDR1 reads MRHNA; CDR2 reads SNTAGT. The CDR3 bases are TGTGCCAGCAGTCCCGAGGTGGCCACCGGGGAGCTGTTTTTT. Its translation: CASSPEVATGELFF.

J is TRBJ1-5 and V is TRBV15; 7 bases are shared with TRBD1. This CDR3 has 14 amino acids. CDR1 LNHNV and CDR2 YYDKDF come from the germline V gene (reference sequence). V dropped 5 bases and J dropped 7; count of bases not matched to a gene: 8. The CDR3 loop is CATSQRGLGQPQHF. The CDR3 DNA is TGTGCCACCAGCCAAAGGGGGCTCGGACAGCCCCAGCATTTT.